The entry that follows covers one T cell receptor beta chain sequence. Its antigen has not been determined. Base quality data are lacking; no much larger clone is found one base away. These data belong to a study of blood T cell repertoires in COVID-19 (dated by TCRdb to about 2020). In terms of the full investigation: Collaborator samples came from the United States, Italy and Spain and covered acute and convalescent phases of COVID-19. Deeply sampled blood TCRbeta repertoires from subjects exposed to, actively infected with, or recovered from COVID-19 were included in the dataset. Where HLA class I and class II types were available, the types were taken from metadata supplied by the sample provider, not from assay-based typing. The material from the prospective study consisted of cDNA or gDNA derived from T cells, B-cell-depleted T cells, or PBMCs. The repertoires were released in a freely available public database intended as a resource for research on the immune response to SARS-CoV-2. A de-identified subject ID, COVID-19 status, age in years and sex were almost always included in the sample metadata. The samples were drawn from two sources: the first 160 participants of the ongoing ImmuneRACE study, and 1,200 or so subjects contributed by 6 global collaborators.

Enrolling through a virtual design, the prospective study's participants ranged in age from roughly 18 to 95 years and lived across about two dozen United States geographic areas. In the prospective study, participants were assigned to cohorts based on the clinical history participants reported in a screening survey and a study questionnaire. ImmuneRACE Cohort 3 recovered participants were defined by two consecutive negative NP/OP PCR tests, healthcare professional clearance, or symptom resolution. Mobile phlebotomists in the prospective study collected whole blood, serum and a nasopharyngeal or oropharyngeal swab from every participant. Additional blood draws and questionnaires over a 2-month period could optionally be provided by prospective study participants. Blood samples from the prospective study were shipped frozen or at room temperature prior to DNA extraction. TCRbeta CDR3 regions were amplified from genomic DNA using the immunoSEQ Assay, a bias-controlled multiplex PCR. The authors' pipeline ran thus. Nucleated cell counts per sample were estimated from amplification of reference gene primers within the assay. Sequence reads were collapsed and filtered to measure the absolute abundance of every unique TCRbeta CDR3 rearrangement. Productive Simpson clonality was computed per sample as the square root of Simpson's diversity index over productive rearrangements. This is the immuneACCESS table as TCRdb keeps it, with only in-frame sequences that have V and J called. A part of the clones is gone; compared with another copy, unresolved V genes explain less than half, and the rest is unexplained. V and J calls and clone size come straight from that table; D and trimming were deduced from the DNA. The sample contains over 150,000 clones, around 85% of them found a single time. The ten biggest clones cover 6.2% of the sample.

The CDR3 runs 12 residues from the cysteine to the phenylalanine. Only CDR3 DNA remains: 36 bases, in frame from the first base. The CDR1 and CDR2 encoded by the germline V gene (reference sequence) are LNHNV and YYDKDF. A distance of 12 bases separates the germline ends of V and J, which lose 5 bases and 8 bases respectively. General conclusions and limits of the study: The amount of clinical and demographic metadata varied by source and participant and was provided uncurated.

This TCR was sampled from a man in his forties who had recovered from COVID-19. Sequencing was carried out using PBMCs or T cells enriched from blood (not recorded which). This receptor chain uses TRBV15 and TRBJ1-2; the D gene lacks a confident call. Here is the DNA: TGTGCCACCAGCTCGGGAGCTAAGGGCTACACCTTC. Its protein reads: CATSSGAKGYTF.